This T cell receptor beta chain was sequenced during a study of T-cell reconstitution after alpha-beta-depleted transplantation in children. Unique molecular identifiers were built into the TCRbeta library. TCRdb re-derived calls from the PCR reads in MiXCR, one entry per CDR3 protein. The sample has about 610,000 distinct CDR3 sequences, 10% seen once. Trimming took 6 bases from V and 4 from J; bases not matched to a gene: 5. The CDR3 has 13 residues. This clonotype was recorded many times. This specimen was PBMCs from the stem cell graft donor, taken from the stem cell graft. The TCR was taken from a human donor who donated a stem cell graft to a child with acute myeloid leukemia. V gene TRBV12-3 or TRBV12-4 combines with J gene TRBJ1-2; 7 nucleotides line up with TRBD1. The CDR3 nucleotides are TGTGCCAGCAGACTCGGACAGGTCTATGGCTACACCTTC. Protein: CASRLGQVYGYTF.